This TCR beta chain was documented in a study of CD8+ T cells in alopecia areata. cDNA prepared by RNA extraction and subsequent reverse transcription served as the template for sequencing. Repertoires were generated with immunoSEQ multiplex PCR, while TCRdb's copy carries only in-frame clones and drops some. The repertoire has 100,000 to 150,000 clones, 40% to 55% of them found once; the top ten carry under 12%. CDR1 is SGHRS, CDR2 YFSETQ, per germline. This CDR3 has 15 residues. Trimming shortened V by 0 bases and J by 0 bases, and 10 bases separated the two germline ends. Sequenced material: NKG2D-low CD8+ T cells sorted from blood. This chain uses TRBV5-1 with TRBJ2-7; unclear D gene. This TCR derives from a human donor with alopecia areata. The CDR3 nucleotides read TGCGCCAGCAGCTTGGGTTCGGATCCCTCCTACGAGCAGTACTTC. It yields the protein CASSLGSDPSYEQYF.